This T cell receptor beta chain stems from a study of blood T cells in healthy people across ages. Study results and caveats: Investigators viewed diversity estimates from one million T cells as underestimates, the study reported. Getting older went along with TCR beta diversity per million T cells dropping roughly linearly.

For this clonotype: What it binds is not known.

V dropped 3 bases and J dropped 0; count of bases not matched to a gene: 14. This CDR3 comprises 20 residues. CDR1 and CDR2 (germline): DFQATT, SNEGSKA (reference sequence). Then a second PCR, running about 6 to 12 cycles, was carried out with a sample-barcoded 5' primer and a J-beta primer mix. The template-switch adaptor, which had 12 random nucleotides, put a tag on each cDNA molecule. Sequencing yielded, for each sample, at least 2.5 million paired-end reads carrying CDR3. TCRdb used MiXCR to reprocess the 5' RACE reads, holding one entry per CDR3 protein. The sample carries some 1.4 million distinct CDR3 sequences, roughly 45% recorded once.

This receptor was taken from a young woman in good health. The chain recombines TRBV20-1 with TRBJ2-1, with 13 nucleotides matching TRBD2. Sequenced material: blood. DNA for the CDR3: TGCAGTGCTAGGAAGGACACTAGCGGGGGGGAGTGGCGCTCCTACAATGAGCAGTTCTTC. Translating it yields CSARKDTSGGEWRSYNEQFF.